This T cell receptor beta chain was retrieved from a study of Graves' ophthalmopathy and Graves' hyperthyroidism. V was shortened by 10 bases and J by 0 bases, with 18 bases between the two germline ends. The CDR3 extends over 15 amino acids. Per the germline V gene, CDR1 is SGHVS and CDR2 is FQNEAQ. This clonotype appeared many times. Transcripts of RNA were the source for amplifying TCR beta CDR3 regions. After a first-round RT-PCR with HTBI primers, a second-round multiplex PCR was run. A single record per CDR3 protein comes from TCRdb applying MiXCR to the multiplex PCR reads. The sample carries about 700,000 distinct CDR3 sequences, 40% recorded once.

The chain couples TRBV7-8 to TRBJ1-1; D is undetermined. The sequenced material came from peripheral blood. The TCR comes from an adult man with Graves' ophthalmopathy. The CDR3 reads CATLGRRGMNTEAFF. In nucleotides, the CDR3 is TGTGCCACCCTGGGCCGAAGAGGTATGAACACTGAAGCTTTCTTT.